The next 13 T cell receptor beta chains were all read from a single sample in a study of OX40 agonist ivuxolimab in advanced cancers. TCRdb's table, derived via immunoSEQ multiplex PCR, lists solely in-frame clones and lacks some. The table includes about 82,000 clones, around four fifths detected once. The sample here was CD4+ or CD8+ T cells sorted from blood, taken in a trial of the OX40 agonist ivuxolimab. These receptors were obtained from an adult with an advanced solid tumor such as melanoma, head and neck, liver or kidney cancer.

This sequence joins TRBV29-1 and TRBJ1-1; no firm D call. The V end lost 4 bases, the J end lost 5 bases, and 8 bases lay between the germline ends. Germline V gives CDR1 SQVTM, CDR2 ANQGSEA. This CDR3 has 11 residues. The CDR3 spells CSVVLRTEAFF. For the CDR3, the DNA is TGCAGCGTTGTATTGAGAACTGAAGCTTTCTTT.

The rearrangement joins TRBV30 to TRBJ1-3; TRBD1 matches at 8 bases. Looked up from germline, CDR1 is GTSNPN and CDR2 is SVGIG (reference sequence). The CDR3 consists of 16 residues. Trimming took 2 bases from V and 0 from J; bases not matched to a gene: 6. The CDR3 is CAWSPQTGGSGNTIYF. As DNA, the CDR3 is TGTGCCTGGAGTCCTCAAACAGGGGGCTCTGGAAACACCATATATTTT.

This sequence joins TRBV7-3 and TRBJ1-2; D is perhaps TRBD1 (6 bases). V lost 5 bases to trimming and J lost 5 bases, with 15 bases between them. The germline V gene encodes CDR1 SGHTA and CDR2 FQGTGA. This CDR3 comprises 14 residues. For the CDR3, the DNA is TGTGCCAGCAGCCCCGATACGGACAGATATGGCTACACCTTC. It encodes CASSPDTDRYGYTF.

The chain carries TRBV2 and TRBJ2-1, with 11 bases fitting TRBD1. This CDR3 is built from 15 residues. J was trimmed by 4 bases and V by 4 bases; bases with no gene match: 3. Germline CDR1 SNHLY, CDR2 FYNNEI. CDR3 loop: CASSVGTGGYNEQFF. For the CDR3, the DNA is TGTGCCAGCAGTGTTGGGACAGGGGGTTACAATGAGCAGTTCTTC.

The chain carries TRBV27 and TRBJ1-2; 9 bases agree with TRBD1. The junction had 6 bases not matched to a gene; V was cut back by 5 bases and J by 2 bases. This CDR3 is built from 15 residues. In germline, CDR1 is MNHEY, CDR2 SMNVEV (reference sequence). CDR3: CASSPGTGKNYGYTF. Here the CDR3 DNA reads TGTGCCAGCAGTCCGGGGACAGGGAAAAACTATGGCTACACCTTC.

The chain has TRBV18 and TRBJ1-1; no firm D call. V lost 2 bases and J lost 0, with 10 bases in between. Germline CDR1 and CDR2: KGHSH and LQKENI. The CDR3 contains 15 residues. CDR3 sequence: CASSPSTGMNTEAFF. The CDR3 nucleotides read TGTGCCAGCTCACCATCGACGGGAATGAACACTGAAGCTTTCTTT.

V and J are TRBV7-6 and TRBJ1-2; no clear D. Between the trimmed V and J ends, which lost 0 bases and 2 bases, there was a span of 4 bases. The CDR3 contains 13 residues. Germline CDR1 and CDR2: SGHVS and FNYEAQ. The CDR3 here is CASSLAINYGYTF. Here the CDR3 DNA reads TGTGCCAGCAGCTTAGCCATCAACTATGGCTACACCTTC. The variable domain in full, with the rest retrieved from reference TRBV7-6 and TRBJ1-2, is GAGVSQSPRYKVTKRGQDVALRCDPISGHVSLYWYRQALGQGPEFLTYFNYEAQQDKSGLPNDRFSAERPEGSISTLTIQRTEQRDSAMYRCASSLAINYGYTFGSGTRLTVV.

The V gene is TRBV27, the J gene TRBJ1-2; no clear D gene. The CDR3 extends over 13 amino acids. In germline, CDR1 is MNHEY, CDR2 SMNVEV (reference sequence). Trimming shortened V by 7 bases and J by 8 bases, and 17 bases separated the two germline ends. CDR3 nucleotides: TGTGCCAGCACCCTAAGGTGGGCGGGAGGCTACACCTTC. Its translation is CASTLRWAGGYTF.

This clone was detected only once. The chain is built from TRBV25-1 and TRBJ2-3; 12 bases are shared with TRBD2. CDR3 length: 11 residues. From germline, CDR1 is MGHDK and CDR2 SYGVNS. Losses at the gene ends were 6 bases for V and 14 bases for J; bases not matched to a gene: 3. CDR3 region: CASSRTSGTYF. DNA of the CDR3: TGTGCCAGCAGCAGGACTAGCGGGACGTATTTT.

The chain carries TRBV18 and TRBJ1-5; D remains ambiguous. The CDR3 is 13 residues long. Per the germline V gene, CDR1 is KGHSH and CDR2 is LQKENI. V dropped 1 base and J dropped 5 bases, with 6 bases sitting between them. CDR3 sequence: CASSPQGDQPQHF. The DNA for the CDR3 is TGTGCCAGCTCACCACAGGGAGATCAGCCCCAGCATTTT.

The chain joins TRBV11-2 to TRBJ2-5; 13 nucleotides line up with TRBD2. The CDR3 totals 16 residues. Germline V gene sequence: CDR1 SGHAT, CDR2 FQNNGV. The V and J ends lost 6 bases and 5 bases, in that order; junction bases with no gene match: 9. The CDR3, as DNA: TGTGCCAGCAGAGTCGGGACTAGCGGGGTGGGGGAGACCCAGTACTTC. Translated: CASRVGTSGVGETQYF.

The genes are TRBV4-1 and TRBJ2-1; 11 nucleotides match TRBD2. Unmatched junction bases numbered 16, after V lost 2 bases and J lost 4 bases. The CDR3 runs 20 residues. The germline V gene encodes CDR1 MGHRA and CDR2 YSYEKL. DNA of the CDR3: TGCGCCAGCAGCCAACCAAATCTCAGACTAGCGGGGTCAAGATACAATGAGCAGTTCTTC. Translation: CASSQPNLRLAGSRYNEQFF.

This rearrangement joins TRBV5-1 to TRBJ2-2; 7 bases fit TRBD1. V was pared by 4 bases and J by 0 bases, with 3 bases of the junction left unmatched. The CDR3 consists of 15 residues. The germline V gene has CDR1 SGHRS and CDR2 YFSETQ. CDR3 DNA: TGCGCCAGCAGCCGGGACAGCGCGAACACCGGGGAGCTGTTTTTT. It specifies CASSRDSANTGELFF.